Shown below are 25 T cell receptor beta chains from a single sample sequenced in a study of cytomegalovirus exposure and HLA in healthy donors. With 60 Vbeta and 13 Jbeta primers, the PCR was carried out. The data were produced by immunoSEQ multiplex PCR, yet TCRdb's version contains in-frame clones alone and is incomplete. This table has some 220,000 clones, 70% to 85% appearing once. The sample taken for sequencing was PBMCs. The origin of the receptors is a middle-aged woman in good health and CMV-seronegative.

This rearrangement joins TRBV4-3 to TRBJ2-1; D uncertain. This CDR3 comprises 13 residues. Germline V lookup: CDR1 LGHNA, CDR2 YSLEER. V was shortened by 0 bases and J by 5 bases, with 5 bases between the two germline ends. CDR3: CASSQDRNNEQFF. In DNA form, the CDR3 reads TGCGCCAGCAGCCAAGATCGTAACAATGAGCAGTTCTTC.

This sequence joins TRBV11-2 and TRBJ2-5; D might be TRBD1 (6 bases). The CDR3 has 14 amino acids. V was clipped by 5 bases and J by 4 bases, with 14 bases between them. Germline values: CDR1 SGHAT, CDR2 FQNNGV. CDR3: CASSHIQGTETQYF. As DNA, the CDR3 is TGTGCCAGCAGCCATATACAGGGAACAGAGACCCAGTACTTC.

The genes are TRBV19 and TRBJ1-2; D is ambiguous. CDR3 length: 13 amino acids. Deletions cut 4 bases from V and 4 bases from J, with 10 bases between. The V gene's germline CDR1 is LNHDA and CDR2 SQIVND (reference sequence). The CDR3 region has the DNA TGTGCCAGTAGTAGCCCGAGTCTCTATGGCTACACCTTC. This translates into CASSSPSLYGYTF.

This clone was observed a handful of times. This sequence joins TRBV5-3 and TRBJ1-2; D not certain. TRBV5-3 has ORF status, its function being uncertain. V was cut by 0 bases and J by 2 bases, with 5 bases left in between. The CDR3 is 13 residues long. CDR3 DNA: TGTGCCAGAAGCTTGGACAGCAACTATGGCTACACCTTC. Encoded protein: CARSLDSNYGYTF.

This chain connects TRBV4-1 to TRBJ1-1, with TRBD1 as a possible D gene (6 bases). The CDR3 is 15 amino acids. Trimming took 2 bases from V and 0 from J, leaving 10 bases between them. Germline V gene sequence: CDR1 MGHRA, CDR2 YSYEKL. The CDR3: CASSQQGRLNTEAFF. The CDR3 DNA reads as TGCGCCAGCAGCCAACAGGGGCGATTGAACACTGAAGCTTTCTTT.

This chain's CDR3 is CASSLASSGGGEQFF. The CDR3 nucleotides are TGTGCCAGCAGCTTAGCGAGTAGCGGGGGGGGTGAGCAGTTCTTC. The J gene is TRBJ2-1, the V gene TRBV7-6, with 11 bases lining up with TRBD2. V lost 0 bases and J lost 9; bases outside the gene matches: 4. The CDR3 loop spans 15 amino acids. CDR1 SGHVS and CDR2 FNYEAQ come from the germline V gene. Full variable domain (missing parts from reference TRBV7-6 and TRBJ2-1): GAGVSQSPRYKVTKRGQDVALRCDPISGHVSLYWYRQALGQGPEFLTYFNYEAQQDKSGLPNDRFSAERPEGSISTLTIQRTEQRDSAMYRCASSLASSGGGEQFFGPGTRLTVL.

Notes on this clone: The junction and the germline gene differ at one end; a read error may be behind it. This rearrangement joins TRBV6-1 to TRBJ2-3; tentative D call: TRBD1 (5 bases). The CDR3 runs 13 residues. Germline CDR1 and CDR2: MNHNS and SASEGT. In nucleotides, the CDR3 is TGTGCCAGCAGTGAAGCGGGGCGGTCCCGTAGTTTCTTT. It specifies CASSEAGRSRSFF.

The rearrangement joins TRBV6-5 to TRBJ2-3; 7 bases agree with TRBD2. The CDR3 contains 15 residues. Germline V gene data show CDR1 as MNHEY and CDR2 as SVGAGI. V was pared by 4 bases and J by 8 bases, with 12 bases of the junction left unmatched. The CDR3 sequence is CASSWGGRGVGTQYF. CDR3 bases: TGTGCCAGCAGTTGGGGGGGACGGGGAGTGGGTACGCAGTATTTT.

V gene TRBV7-9 combines with J gene TRBJ1-4; D not resolved. Deletions cut 1 base from V and 0 bases from J, with 6 bases between. CDR3 length equals 15 residues. Germline V gene data show CDR1 as SEHNR and CDR2 as FQNEAQ (reference sequence). CDR3: CASSLDITTNEKLFF. CDR3 nucleotide sequence: TGTGCCAGCAGCTTAGACATAACAACTAATGAAAAACTGTTTTTT.

CDR3 sequence reads: CASSLGVGLAKNIQYF. The CDR3 region has the DNA TGCGCCAGCAGCTTGGGGGTCGGACTAGCCAAAAACATTCAGTACTTC. The chain carries TRBV5-1 and TRBJ2-4; D perhaps matches TRBD2 (5 bases). The V gene lost 0 bases and the J gene lost 0 bases, with 10 bases spanning the gap. The length of the CDR3 is 16 residues. Germline CDR1 reads SGHRS; CDR2 reads YFSETQ.

This clone was seen a few times. The chain employs TRBV15 and TRBJ2-7; D is perhaps TRBD1 (5 bases). This CDR3 spans 15 amino acids. CDR1 and CDR2 (germline): LNHNV, YYDKDF (reference sequence). Between the trimmed V and J ends, which lost 2 bases and 0 bases, there was a span of 11 bases. The CDR3, as DNA: TGTGCCACCAGCAGATTCGCACAGGACTCCTACGAGCAGTACTTC. Translation: CATSRFAQDSYEQYF.

The chain uses TRBV6-5 and TRBJ2-7; no clear D gene. The CDR3 runs 14 residues. Per the germline V gene, CDR1 is MNHEY and CDR2 is SVGAGI. Trimming removed 5 bases at V and 3 bases at J, with 14 bases between. CDR3 bases: TGTGCCAGCAGTACCGTCGGCGGATTCTACGAGCAGTACTTC. Its protein product is CASSTVGGFYEQYF.

V gene TRBV15 combines with J gene TRBJ1-2; TRBD1 matches 10 bases. The germline CDR1 and CDR2 sequences are LNHNV and YYDKDF (reference sequence). Unmatched junction bases numbered 8, after V lost 4 bases and J lost 0 bases. The CDR3 is made up of 17 amino acids. The CDR3 DNA reads as TGTGCCACCAGCATGGGGACAGGGGATTGGGCTAACTATGGCTACACCTTC. Protein product: CATSMGTGDWANYGYTF.

The chain couples TRBV27 to TRBJ1-4, with TRBD1 matching over 9 bases. Unmatched junction bases numbered 11, after V lost 2 bases and J lost 13 bases. CDR3 length: 15 amino acids. Germline loops: CDR1 MNHEY, CDR2 SMNVEV (reference sequence). CDR3 DNA sequence: TGTGCCAGCAGTTTAGGGACAGGGCCACCTTTTGGACTGTTTTTT. This translates into CASSLGTGPPFGLFF.

The chain has TRBV7-6 and TRBJ2-2, with D maybe TRBD2 (5 bases). Between the trimmed V and J ends, which lost 2 bases and 3 bases, there was a span of 7 bases. Germline CDR1 SGHVS, CDR2 FNYEAQ. This CDR3 region has 14 residues. DNA of the CDR3: TGTGCCAGCAGCTTATCCGGGGACACCGGGGAGCTGTTTTTT. This sequence encodes CASSLSGDTGELFF.

The chain couples TRBV7-2 to TRBJ2-3; 7 bases match TRBD2. Unmatched junction bases numbered 18, after V lost 7 bases and J lost 5 bases. CDR3 length: 17 amino acids. Germline lookup yields CDR1 SGHTA and CDR2 FQGNSA. The CDR3 protein is CASTILAAGEGGDTQYF. CDR3 sequence (DNA): TGTGCCAGCACAATCCTAGCGGCCGGGGAGGGAGGAGATACGCAGTATTTT.

The V gene is TRBV2, the J gene TRBJ1-5, with D perhaps matching TRBD1 (6 bases). The length of the CDR3 is 12 residues. V was cut by 6 bases and J by 5 bases, with 8 bases left in between. Germline values: CDR1 SNHLY, CDR2 FYNNEI. Here the CDR3 reads CASRGQDQPQHF. CDR3 DNA sequence: TGTGCCAGCAGGGGACAAGATCAGCCCCAGCATTTT. Together with reference TRBV2 and TRBJ1-5, the CDR3 gives the full variable domain: EPEVTQTPSHQVTQMGQEVILRCVPISNHLYFYWYRQILGQKVEFLVSFYNNEISEKSEIFDDQFSVERPDGSNFTLKIRSTKLEDSAMYFCASRGQDQPQHFGDGTRLSIL.

The rearrangement joins TRBV5-4 to TRBJ2-1, with 15 bases identical to TRBD2. From germline, CDR1 is SGHNT and CDR2 YYREEE (reference sequence). The CDR3 contains 17 residues. The V gene end was trimmed by 3 bases and the J gene end by 4 bases; junction bases not matched to a gene: 5. CDR3 amino acids: CASSSGLAGGMYNEQFF. As DNA, the CDR3 is TGTGCCAGCAGCTCCGGACTAGCGGGGGGGATGTACAATGAGCAGTTCTTC.

The chain employs TRBV11-2 and TRBJ2-2, with D possibly matching TRBD2 (6 bases). With 2 bases removed from V and 6 bases from J, the gap between germline ends came to 13 bases. Germline loops: CDR1 SGHAT, CDR2 FQNNGV. There are 15 residues in the CDR3. CDR3 nucleotide sequence: TGTGCCAGCAGCTTACACGGAGGGACGGCCGGGGAGCTGTTTTTT. This sequence encodes CASSLHGGTAGELFF.

This clone has just one count. V and J are TRBV6-6 and TRBJ2-2; D might be TRBD1 (5 bases). Deletions cut 4 bases from V and 0 bases from J, with 12 bases between. CDR3 length equals 16 residues. Germline CDR1 MNHNY, CDR2 SVGAGI (reference sequence). The CDR3 here is CASSFKTVANTGELFF. Here the CDR3 DNA reads TGTGCCAGCAGTTTTAAGACAGTCGCGAACACCGGGGAGCTGTTTTTT.

This chain uses TRBV6-1 with TRBJ1-5, with TRBD1 identical over 10 bases. Trimming removed 8 bases from V and 7 bases from J; junction bases left unmatched: 11. Germline CDR1 reads MNHNS; CDR2 reads SASEGT. The CDR3 contains 15 residues. The CDR3 protein is CASGWDRGIGQPQHF. CDR3 in DNA: TGTGCCAGCGGCTGGGACAGGGGAATAGGGCAGCCCCAGCATTTT.

The chain uses TRBV4-3 and TRBJ1-4; D perhaps matches TRBD1 (5 bases). The CDR3 spans 18 residues. The V end was cut by 4 bases, the J end by 5 bases, with 23 bases between. Germline assignment: CDR1 LGHNA and CDR2 YSLEER. CDR3 residues: CASSLVTFQGHHNEKLFF. In DNA form, the CDR3 reads TGCGCCAGCAGCCTGGTGACGTTTCAGGGTCACCACAATGAAAAACTGTTTTTT.

The chain combines TRBV19 with TRBJ2-7, with no clear D. The CDR3 is 13 residues long. Germline CDR1 LNHDA, CDR2 SQIVND (reference sequence). The ends were cut back, 0 bases at V and 3 bases at J, with 6 bases in the middle. CDR3 sequence reads: CASSIDTDYEQYF. The CDR3 region has the DNA TGTGCCAGTAGTATAGATACAGACTACGAGCAGTACTTC.

This rearrangement joins TRBV11-2 to TRBJ1-6; the match to TRBD1 covers 7 bases. The CDR3 spans 15 residues. Germline V gene lookup returns CDR1 SGHAT and CDR2 FQNNGV. V gave up 5 bases and J gave up 8 bases; unmatched junction bases: 9. The DNA for the CDR3 is TGTGCCAGCAGCCCCTGGACAGGATATGATTCACCCCTCCACTTT. This codes for CASSPWTGYDSPLHF.

V and J are TRBV4-3 and TRBJ2-1, with 10 bases aligning to TRBD2. V was clipped by 4 bases and J by 6 bases; unmatched bases: 9. Germline CDR1 reads LGHNA; CDR2 reads YSLEER. The CDR3 runs 16 residues. The CDR3 DNA sequence: TGCGCCAGCAGCCCTCAAGTAGCGGGGGGCTTCAATGAGCAGTTCTTC. Residues: CASSPQVAGGFNEQFF.